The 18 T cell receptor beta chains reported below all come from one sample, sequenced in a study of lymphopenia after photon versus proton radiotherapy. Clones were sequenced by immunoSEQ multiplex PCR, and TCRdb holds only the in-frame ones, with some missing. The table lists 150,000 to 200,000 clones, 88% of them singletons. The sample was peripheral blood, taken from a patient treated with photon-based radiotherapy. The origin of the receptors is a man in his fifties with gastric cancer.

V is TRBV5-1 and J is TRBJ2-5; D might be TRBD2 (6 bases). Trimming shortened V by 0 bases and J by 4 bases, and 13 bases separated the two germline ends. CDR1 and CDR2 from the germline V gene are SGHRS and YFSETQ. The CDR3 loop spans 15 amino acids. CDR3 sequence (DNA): TGCGCCAGCAGCTTGGAGGGACTGAACTCAGAGACCCAGTACTTC. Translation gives CASSLEGLNSETQYF.

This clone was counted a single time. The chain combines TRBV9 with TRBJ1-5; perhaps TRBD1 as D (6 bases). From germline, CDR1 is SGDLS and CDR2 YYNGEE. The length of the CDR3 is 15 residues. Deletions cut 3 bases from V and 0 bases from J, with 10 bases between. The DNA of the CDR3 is TGTGCCAGCAGCGAGGGGGACATTAGCAATCAGCCCCAGCATTTT. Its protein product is CASSEGDISNQPQHF.

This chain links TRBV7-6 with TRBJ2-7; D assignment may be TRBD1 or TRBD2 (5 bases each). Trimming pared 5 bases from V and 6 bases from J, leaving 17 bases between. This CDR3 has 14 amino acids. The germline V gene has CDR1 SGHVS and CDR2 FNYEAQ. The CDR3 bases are TGTGCCAGCAGCCGATCGGGACGCCAGGGCGAGCAGTACTTC. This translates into CASSRSGRQGEQYF.

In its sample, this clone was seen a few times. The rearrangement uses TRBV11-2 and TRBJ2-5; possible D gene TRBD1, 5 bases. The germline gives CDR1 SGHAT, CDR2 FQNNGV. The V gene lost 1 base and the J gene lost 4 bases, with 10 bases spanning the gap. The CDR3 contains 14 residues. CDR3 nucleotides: TGTGCCAGCAGCTTAGGCAGGGTGGGAGAGACCCAGTACTTC. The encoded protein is CASSLGRVGETQYF.

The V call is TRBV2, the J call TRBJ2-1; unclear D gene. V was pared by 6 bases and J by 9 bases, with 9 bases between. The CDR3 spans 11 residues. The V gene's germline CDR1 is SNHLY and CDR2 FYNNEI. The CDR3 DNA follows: TGTGCCAGCAGCGTAGTGGGTGAGCAGTTCTTC. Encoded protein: CASSVVGEQFF.

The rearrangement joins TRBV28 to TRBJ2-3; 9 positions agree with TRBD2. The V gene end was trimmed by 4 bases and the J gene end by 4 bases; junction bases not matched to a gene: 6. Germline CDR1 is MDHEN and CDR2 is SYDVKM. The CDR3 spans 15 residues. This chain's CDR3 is CASSWALAGADTQYF. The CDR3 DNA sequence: TGTGCCAGCAGTTGGGCACTAGCGGGCGCAGATACGCAGTATTTT.

In DNA form, the CDR3 reads TGTGCCATCAGTGAGTCGGAGGGACTAGCGGACAATGAGCAGTTCTTC. Translated, it gives CAISESEGLADNEQFF. J is TRBJ2-1 and V is TRBV10-3; 11 nucleotides line up with TRBD2. CDR3 size: 16 residues. Trimming took 0 bases from V and 5 from J; bases not matched to a gene: 3. Germline lookup yields CDR1 ENHRY and CDR2 SYGVKD.

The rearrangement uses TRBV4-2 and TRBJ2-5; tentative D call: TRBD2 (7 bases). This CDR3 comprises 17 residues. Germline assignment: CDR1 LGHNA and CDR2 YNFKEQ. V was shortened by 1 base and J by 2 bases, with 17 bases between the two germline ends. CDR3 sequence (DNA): TGTGCCAGCAGCCAAGCCAGGGGCGGGAGTGGGCAAGAGACCCAGTACTTC. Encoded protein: CASSQARGGSGQETQYF.

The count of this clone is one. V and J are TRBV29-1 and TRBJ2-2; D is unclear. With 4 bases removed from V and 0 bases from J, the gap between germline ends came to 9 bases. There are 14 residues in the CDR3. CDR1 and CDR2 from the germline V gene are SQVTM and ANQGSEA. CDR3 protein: CSVVRHTNTGELFF. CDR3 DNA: TGCAGCGTTGTGAGACATACGAACACCGGGGAGCTGTTTTTT.

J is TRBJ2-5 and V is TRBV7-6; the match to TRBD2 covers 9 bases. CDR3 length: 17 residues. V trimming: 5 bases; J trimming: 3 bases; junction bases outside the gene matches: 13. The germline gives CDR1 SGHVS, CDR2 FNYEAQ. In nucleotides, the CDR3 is TGTGCCAGCAGCCCCGGTGACCTGGCTAGCGGGAAAGAGACCCAGTACTTC. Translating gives CASSPGDLASGKETQYF.

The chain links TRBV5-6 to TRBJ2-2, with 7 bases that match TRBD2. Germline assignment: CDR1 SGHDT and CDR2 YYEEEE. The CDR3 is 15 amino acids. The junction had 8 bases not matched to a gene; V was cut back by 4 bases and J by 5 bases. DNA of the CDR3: TGTGCCAGCAGCCCGGGACTAACCGAAACCGGGGAGCTGTTTTTT. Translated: CASSPGLTETGELFF.

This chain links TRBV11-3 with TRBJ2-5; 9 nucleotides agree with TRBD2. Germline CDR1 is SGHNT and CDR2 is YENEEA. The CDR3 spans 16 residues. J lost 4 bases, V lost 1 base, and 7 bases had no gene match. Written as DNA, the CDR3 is TGTGCCAGCAGCTTAGTCCTAGCGGGGTTAGCAGAGACCCAGTACTTC. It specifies CASSLVLAGLAETQYF.

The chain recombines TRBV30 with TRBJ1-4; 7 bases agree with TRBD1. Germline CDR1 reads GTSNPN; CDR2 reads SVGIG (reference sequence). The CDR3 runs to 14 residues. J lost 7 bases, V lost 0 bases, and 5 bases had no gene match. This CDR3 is CAWSVNRGGEKLFF. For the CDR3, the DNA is TGTGCCTGGAGTGTTAACAGGGGAGGTGAAAAACTGTTTTTT.

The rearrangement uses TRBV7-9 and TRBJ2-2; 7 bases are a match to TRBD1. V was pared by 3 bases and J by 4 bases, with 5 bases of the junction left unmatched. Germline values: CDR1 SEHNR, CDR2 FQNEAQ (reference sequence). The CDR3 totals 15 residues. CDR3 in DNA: TGTGCCAGCAGCTTCCCGACAGGGAGCACCGGGGAGCTGTTTTTT. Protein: CASSFPTGSTGELFF. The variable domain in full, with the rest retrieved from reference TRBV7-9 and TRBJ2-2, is DTGVSQNPRHKITKRGQNVTFRCDPISEHNRLYWYRQTLGQGPEFLTYFQNEAQLEKSRLLSDRFSAERPKGSFSTLEIQRTEQGDSAMYLCASSFPTGSTGELFFGEGSRLTVL.

CDR3 DNA sequence: TGTGCCAGCGGTTCCGGGGATCAGCCCCAGCATTTT. This gives the protein CASGSGDQPQHF. The chain recombines TRBV2 with TRBJ1-5; unclear D gene. The CDR3 length is 12 residues. Trimming shortened V by 8 bases and J by 5 bases, and 10 bases separated the two germline ends. The germline gives CDR1 SNHLY, CDR2 FYNNEI.

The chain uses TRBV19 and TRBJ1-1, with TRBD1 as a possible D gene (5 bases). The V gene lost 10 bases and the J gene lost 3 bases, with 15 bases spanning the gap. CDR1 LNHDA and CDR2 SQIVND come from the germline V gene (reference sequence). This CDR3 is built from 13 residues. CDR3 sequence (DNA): TGTGCCACCCAATTGGCCAGGGACACTGAAGCTTTCTTT. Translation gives CATQLARDTEAFF. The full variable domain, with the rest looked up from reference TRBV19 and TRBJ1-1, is DGGITQSPKYLFRKEGQNVTLSCEQNLNHDAMYWYRQDPGQGLRLIYYSQIVNDFQKGDIAEGYSVSREKKESFPLTVTSAQKNPTAFYLCATQLARDTEAFFGQGTRLTVV.

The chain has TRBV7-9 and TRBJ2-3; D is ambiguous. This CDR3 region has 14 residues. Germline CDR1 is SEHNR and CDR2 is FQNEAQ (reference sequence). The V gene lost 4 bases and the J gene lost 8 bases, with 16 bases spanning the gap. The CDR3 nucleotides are TGTGCCAGCAGCTATATGCAGGCCTCTCCTACGCAGTATTTT. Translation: CASSYMQASPTQYF.

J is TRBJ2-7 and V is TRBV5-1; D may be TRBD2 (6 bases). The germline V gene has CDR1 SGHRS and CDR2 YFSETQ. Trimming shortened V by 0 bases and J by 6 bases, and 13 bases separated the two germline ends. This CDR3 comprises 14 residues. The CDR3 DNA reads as TGCGCCAGCAGCTTGGAACTAGCCCGCTCCGAGCAGTACTTC. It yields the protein CASSLELARSEQYF.